This paragraph reports one T cell receptor (beta chain). This sample is part of a study of blood T cell repertoires in COVID-19. The wider study: From the United States, Italy and Spain came samples of acute and convalescent COVID-19. T cells, B-cell-depleted T cells, or PBMCs supplied cDNA or gDNA.

The length of the CDR3 is 15 residues. With 3 bases removed from V and 6 bases from J, the gap between germline ends came to 17 bases. The V gene's germline CDR1 is ENHRY and CDR2 SYGVKD. In the authors' workflow: From reference gene primer amplification, estimates of nucleated cell counts were derived. Produced via immunoSEQ multiplex PCR; TCRdb's table is partial and in-frame only. The V and J calls and the clone size are those of that table, but D and trimming were determined from the DNA. Of 95,000 to 110,000 clones listed, 80% to 95% were seen once; the top ten hold roughly 1.3%. This chain joins TRBV10-3 and TRBJ1-1; the D gene is possibly TRBD1 (5 bases). The source is a woman aged 25-40 years with acute or convalescent COVID-19. The sample was peripheral blood. CDR3 coding DNA: TGTGCCATCAGTGACTCCCAGGGAGGTATTGCTGAAGCTTTCTTT. It translates to CAISDSQGGIAEAFF.